The 18 T cell receptor beta chains below all came from one sample that was sequenced in a study of T cells expressing NK-cell markers. TCRdb re-called the 5' RACE reads; every CDR3 protein appears as one record, without DNA. The sample table sets out hundreds of thousands of distinct CDR3 sequences. Sequenced input: blood T cells: a sorted CD56 or NKG2C T cell subset, CD4+ or CD8+ T cells, or bulk PBMC T cells (not recorded which). The receptor source for this set is a man between 18 and 35 years old in good health.

This rearrangement joins TRBV7-9 to TRBJ2-1; checking the TCRdb D call of TRBD2 is not possible without DNA. The CDR3 runs 15 residues. Per the germline V gene, CDR1 is SEHNR and CDR2 is FQNEAQ (reference sequence). The CDR3 region is CASSSLAGTGAEQFF.

The gene calls are TRBV6-1 and TRBJ1-3; with no DNA, the TCRdb D assignment of TRBD1 cannot be verified. The CDR3 is 14 amino acids. Germline CDR1 reads MNHNS; CDR2 reads SASEGT. The CDR3 reads CASPGTGERNTIYF.

This sequence joins TRBV2 and TRBJ2-7. Germline V lookup: CDR1 SNHLY, CDR2 FYNNEI. The CDR3 length is 13 residues. CDR3 sequence: CASTPTATYEQYF.

This chain joins TRBV6-5 and TRBJ1-1; TCRdb's D call of TRBD1 is untestable without DNA. The CDR3 runs to 12 residues. From germline, CDR1 is MNHEY and CDR2 SVGAGI. This chain's CDR3 is CASSRPGQAAFF.

CDR3 amino acids: CASSPTGGISYEQYF. J is TRBJ2-7 and V is TRBV7-9; lacking DNA, the TRBD1 call made by TCRdb goes unchecked. The CDR3 loop spans 15 amino acids. The germline V gene encodes CDR1 SEHNR and CDR2 FQNEAQ (reference sequence). The entire variable domain, with the rest obtained from reference TRBV7-9 and TRBJ2-7, is as follows: DTGVSQNPRHKITKRGQNVTFRCDPISEHNRLYWYRQTLGQGPEFLTYFQNEAQLEKSRLLSDRFSAERPKGSFSTLEIQRTEQGDSAMYLCASSPTGGISYEQYFGPGTRLTVT.

The gene calls are TRBV6-2 or TRBV6-3 and TRBJ2-2; TCRdb indicates TRBD1, and absent DNA this call remains unverified. Germline lookup yields CDR1 MNHEY and CDR2 SVGEGT. There are 15 residues in the CDR3. CDR3 loop: CASSYEQGITGELFF.

This sequence joins TRBV7-9 and TRBJ2-2; TCRdb outputs TRBD1, but without DNA this stays unchecked. Per the germline V gene, CDR1 is SEHNR and CDR2 is FQNEAQ (reference sequence). This CDR3 comprises 14 residues. CDR3 amino acids: CASNPGQGSGELFF.

J is TRBJ1-1 and V is TRBV5-1; the TCRdb call, TRBD1, lacks DNA for checking. This CDR3 is built from 13 residues. The germline gives CDR1 SGHRS, CDR2 YFSETQ. The CDR3 sequence is CASSLVWGAEAFF.

The rearrangement joins TRBV27 to TRBJ2-3; TCRdb calls TRBD2, which cannot be checked without DNA. CDR1 is MNHEY and CDR2 is SMNVEV in the germline V gene (reference sequence). The CDR3 spans 17 residues. CDR3 sequence: CASSSAVGKSGTDTQYF.

The genes are TRBV20-1 and TRBJ1-3; TCRdb's D gene call, TRBD1, goes unchecked for lack of DNA. The V gene's germline CDR1 is DFQATT and CDR2 SNEGSKA (reference sequence). The CDR3 is made up of 16 amino acids. The CDR3 is CSASLPDRGLGNTIYF.

This rearrangement joins TRBV20-1 to TRBJ2-2; the TRBD2 assignment by TCRdb is unverifiable without DNA. This CDR3 is 17 amino acids long. Germline CDR1 DFQATT, CDR2 SNEGSKA (reference sequence). The CDR3 is CSANGVAGGPGTGELFF.

V and J are TRBV5-1 and TRBJ2-3; TCRdb names TRBD2, which stays unverified in the absence of DNA. Germline values: CDR1 SGHRS, CDR2 YFSETQ. The CDR3 runs 16 residues. CDR3 sequence: CASSLGPFRELDTQYF.

The chain combines TRBV6-5 with TRBJ2-1; the D call from TCRdb, TRBD2, cannot be confirmed without DNA. The CDR3 consists of 16 residues. Germline V lookup: CDR1 MNHEY, CDR2 SVGAGI. CDR3 residues: CASSYSIPGLAGPQFF.

The chain recombines TRBV18 with TRBJ1-6. The CDR3 has 15 amino acids. Germline loops: CDR1 KGHSH, CDR2 LQKENI. The CDR3 here is CASSPPLSYNSPLHF.

The V gene is TRBV7-8, the J gene TRBJ2-1; with no DNA, the TCRdb D assignment of TRBD2 cannot be verified. CDR1 is SGHVS and CDR2 is FQNEAQ in the germline V gene. CDR3 length: 14 amino acids. CDR3 protein: CASSLEWDRGEQFF.

In terms of frequency, this clonotype is medium-sized. V and J are TRBV6-2 or TRBV6-3 and TRBJ2-1; TCRdb gives TRBD2 as the D gene, but with no DNA this cannot be confirmed. The CDR3 covers 16 residues. The germline V gene has CDR1 MNHEY and CDR2 SVGEGT. The CDR3 here is CASRPPGLALQTGQFF.

The chain combines TRBV10-3 with TRBJ1-6. The CDR3 is made up of 14 amino acids. In germline, CDR1 is ENHRY, CDR2 SYGVKD. The CDR3 loop reads CAISERERGSPLHF.

The rearrangement uses TRBV6-1 and TRBJ2-7; the D gene TCRdb calls, TRBD2, cannot be checked with no DNA. The germline V gene has CDR1 MNHNS and CDR2 SASEGT. The CDR3 sequence is 15 residues long. CDR3 residues: CASSPYGRAGYEQYF.